This T cell receptor beta chain is drawn from a study of cytomegalovirus exposure and HLA in healthy donors. Background on the study: HLA-typed donors were the source of tens of millions of unique TCRs, which an early data release held.

Study-wide findings and caveats: Another analysis was done later, and it associated approximately 15,000 TCR beta sequences with HLA alleles at 0.05 false discovery rate. HLA restriction was apparent for most CMV-associated TCR beta chains in a later analysis.

PCR employed 60 Vbeta and 13 Jbeta primers. Assay: immunoSEQ multiplex PCR; the TCRdb copy retains only in-frame clones and omits some. The table records 100,000 to 150,000 clones, roughly 80% of them present only once. CDR3 length: 17 amino acids. In germline, CDR1 is GTSNPN, CDR2 SVGIG (reference sequence). With V trimmed by 0 bases and J by 7 bases, 12 bases remained unmatched. Concerning this clone: Its antigen is unknown.

Sequencing was done on a sample of PBMCs. The chain joins TRBV30 to TRBJ2-2; 9 bases map to TRBD2. The receptor was derived from a man aged 25 to 45 in good health and CMV-seropositive. CDR3 amino acids: CAWSVLAAGGVVGELFF. CDR3 nucleotides: TGTGCCTGGAGTGTATTAGCTGCGGGGGGGGTCGTCGGGGAGCTGTTTTTT. The full variable domain, completed using reference TRBV30 and TRBJ2-2, is SQTIHQWPATLVQPVGSPLSLECTVEGTSNPNLYWYRQAAGRGLQLLFYSVGIGQISSEVPQNLSASRPQDRQFILSSKKLLLSDSGFYLCAWSVLAAGGVVGELFFGEGSRLTVL.